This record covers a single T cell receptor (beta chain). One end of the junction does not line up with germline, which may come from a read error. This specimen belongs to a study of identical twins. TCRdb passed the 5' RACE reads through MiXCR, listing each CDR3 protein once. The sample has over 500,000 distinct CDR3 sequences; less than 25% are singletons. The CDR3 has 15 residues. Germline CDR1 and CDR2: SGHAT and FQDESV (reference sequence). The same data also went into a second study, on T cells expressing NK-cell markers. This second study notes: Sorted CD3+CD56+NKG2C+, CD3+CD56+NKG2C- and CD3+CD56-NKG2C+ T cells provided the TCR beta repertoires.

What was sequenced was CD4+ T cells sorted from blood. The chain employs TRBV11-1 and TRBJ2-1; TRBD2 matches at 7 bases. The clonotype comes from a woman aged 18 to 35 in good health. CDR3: CASSLGRGVYNEQSF. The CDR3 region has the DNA TGTGCCAGCAGCTTAGGCCGGGGGGTCTACAATGAGCAGTCCTTC.